Described below is a single TCR beta chain sequence and its context. The source of the sample is a study of blood T cell repertoires in COVID-19. TCRdb's table, derived via immunoSEQ multiplex PCR, lists solely in-frame clones and lacks some. The sample yields approximately 200,000 clones, 86% seen once. After removal of 2 bases from V and 0 bases from J, the junction contained 3 bases not matched to a gene. This CDR3 has 15 residues. Germline V gives CDR1 MDHEN, CDR2 SYDVKM. The clonotype originates from a woman aged 30 to 39 who had been exposed to COVID-19. Specimen: PBMCs or T cells enriched from blood (not recorded which). This chain links TRBV28 with TRBJ1-2, with 7 nucleotides matching TRBD1. This CDR3 is CASSLSDRANYGYTF. The CDR3 region has the DNA TGTGCCAGCAGTTTAAGTGACAGGGCTAACTATGGCTACACCTTC.